This TCR beta chain was recorded in a study of blood T cells in healthy people across ages. The study, taken as a whole, reports: Those diversity estimates obtained from one million T cells were thought to be underestimates. Naive CD4+ cells and diversity were both higher in long-lived donors than in aged donors.

This clonotype showed up just a few times. Its antigen is undetermined. Together with a sample-barcoded 5' primer, a J-beta primer mix was included in a second PCR lasting about 6 to 11 cycles. Researchers report that a template-switch adaptor with 12 random nucleotides tagged each cDNA molecule. TCRdb analysed the 5' RACE reads with MiXCR anew, one entry per CDR3 protein. The data contain approximately 940,000 distinct CDR3 sequences, 48% of them singletons. Input material: blood. This TCR derives from a young man in good health.

The CDR3 bases are TGTGCCAGCAGCCTTAACTGGGACTTTTCCGAGCAGTACTTC. Translated, it gives CASSLNWDFSEQYF. The chain uses TRBV7-2 and TRBJ2-7; TRBD2 is a possible D gene (6 bases). CDR1 and CDR2 (germline): SGHTA, FQGNSA. Between the trimmed V and J ends, which lost 5 bases and 6 bases, there was a span of 17 bases. This CDR3 contains 14 residues.